This entry lists 6 T cell receptor beta chains sequenced from one sample in a study of cytomegalovirus exposure and HLA in healthy donors. The PCR used 60 Vbeta and 13 Jbeta primers. Sequenced by immunoSEQ multiplex PCR; TCRdb stores in-frame clones only, minus some. The sample contains about 190,000 clones, around 85% of which appear only once. Source material: PBMCs. The receptors stem from a boy aged 2 to 9 in good health and CMV-seronegative.

As concerns this clone: The same CDR3 can be traced to other DNA sequences in this sample. The chain uses TRBV29-1 and TRBJ1-1; 8 bases match TRBD1. This CDR3 spans 12 amino acids. J was trimmed by 1 base and V by 6 bases; bases with no gene match: 1. The V gene's germline CDR1 is SQVTM and CDR2 ANQGSEA. The DNA of the CDR3 is TGCAGCGTGGGGACAGGGAACACTGAAGCTTTCTTT. This translates into CSVGTGNTEAFF.

With regard to this clone: An end of the junction does not agree with germline; a read error may underlie this. The V and J genes are TRBV6-5 and TRBJ1-1; 7 nucleotides align to TRBD1. The germline gives CDR1 MNHEY, CDR2 SVGAGI. The CDR3 extends over 15 amino acids. Written as DNA, the CDR3 is TGTGCCAGCAGTAATCCGACAGGGATGAACACTGAAGCTTCCTTT. This gives the protein CASSNPTGMNTEASF.

The sample holds one count of this clone. The rearrangement joins TRBV10-3 to TRBJ1-2, with D possibly being TRBD1 (6 bases). CDR3 length: 15 amino acids. The V and J ends lost 2 bases and 1 base respectively, with 11 bases between them. The germline CDR1 and CDR2 sequences are ENHRY and SYGVKD. The CDR3 coding sequence is TGTGCCATCAGTGAGGGGGACACTATTAACTATGGCTACACCTTC. It translates to CAISEGDTINYGYTF.

As DNA, the CDR3 is TGTGCCAGCAGCCTCAGGGCACCCGTGCAGGGAGGCGAGCAGTACTTC. Its protein product is CASSLRAPVQGGEQYF. This sequence joins TRBV14 and TRBJ2-7; D may be TRBD2 (6 bases). CDR3 size: 16 residues. Germline lookup yields CDR1 SGHDN and CDR2 FVKESK. Trimming stripped 4 bases from V and 6 bases from J, with 22 bases between.

Comments on this clone: The junction and the germline gene differ at one end; a read error may be behind it. The rearrangement links TRBV19 to TRBJ1-1, with D hard to call. The CDR3 totals 13 residues. In germline, CDR1 is LNHDA, CDR2 SQIVND (reference sequence). The CDR3 sequence is CASSIGGNAEAFF. As DNA, the CDR3 is TGTGCCAGTAGTATAGGAGGGAACGCTGAAGCTTTCTTT.

V is TRBV28 and J is TRBJ2-4; TRBD2 might be the D (5 bases). Germline CDR1 reads MDHEN; CDR2 reads SYDVKM. V lost 3 bases and J lost 11, with 11 bases in between. The CDR3 spans 12 residues. CDR3 sequence (DNA): TGTGCCAGCAGTTTCCCCGGCGGGTTTCAGTACTTC. Its translation: CASSFPGGFQYF.